These 7 T cell receptor beta chains share one sample of origin, sequenced in a study of a mutant IDH1 vaccine in newly diagnosed glioma. Their recognized antigens are unknown. Only in-frame clones appear in the TCRdb table, and some are missing; sequencing was by immunoSEQ multiplex PCR. Of about 60,000 clones in the sample, roughly 80% were seen once. The time point was: week 35, safety follow-up. Doses consisted of 300 ug of mutant IDH1 20-mer peptide each, paired with topical imiquimod. Sequenced here: PBMCs, sampled from a glioma patient whose treatment included an IDH1 peptide vaccine. These receptors all stem from a man aged 30 to 39 with glioma.

The V call is TRBV18, the J call TRBJ2-6; no firm D call. The germline CDR1 and CDR2 sequences are KGHSH and LQKENI. V dropped 2 bases and J dropped 2 bases, with 10 bases sitting between them. The CDR3 spans 16 residues. In DNA form, the CDR3 reads TGTGCCAGCTCACCATATCCAGAAGCTGGGGCCAACGTCCTGACTTTC. Translation: CASSPYPEAGANVLTF. The whole variable domain, filled in from reference TRBV18 and TRBJ2-6, reads NAGVMQNPRHLVRRRGQEARLRCSPMKGHSHVYWYRQLPEEGLKFMVYLQKENIIDESGMPKERFSAEFPKEGPSILRIQQVVRGDSAAYFCASSPYPEAGANVLTFGAGSRLTVL.

This clone showed up just a few times. The chain links TRBV2 to TRBJ2-3; D is perhaps TRBD1 (8 bases). The CDR3 has 15 amino acids. Germline values: CDR1 SNHLY, CDR2 FYNNEI. Trimming pared 4 bases from V and 4 bases from J, leaving 15 bases between. The CDR3 DNA is TGTGCCAGCAGTGTTGGTACAGGGGGGGCAGATACGCAGTATTTT. Residues: CASSVGTGGADTQYF.

The rearrangement joins TRBV10-3 to TRBJ1-5, with 7 bases matching TRBD1. The V gene end was trimmed by 0 bases and the J gene end by 2 bases; junction bases not matched to a gene: 10. The CDR3 consists of 18 residues. In germline, CDR1 is ENHRY, CDR2 SYGVKD. The CDR3 DNA reads as TGTGCCATCAGTGAGTCCCCGGACAGGCCGGGTGGCAATCAGCCCCAGCATTTT. Protein: CAISESPDRPGGNQPQHF.

J is TRBJ2-2 and V is TRBV5-1; D is ambiguous. The CDR3 consists of 17 residues. The V gene lost 4 bases and the J gene lost 3 bases, with 19 bases spanning the gap. The germline gives CDR1 SGHRS, CDR2 YFSETQ. CDR3 loop: CASSPRSPNPYTGELFF. Written as DNA, the CDR3 is TGCGCCAGCAGCCCGCGGAGTCCCAACCCTTACACCGGGGAGCTGTTTTTT.

V gene TRBV5-1 combines with J gene TRBJ2-7, with D maybe TRBD1 (5 bases). The CDR3 is 15 residues long. Germline values: CDR1 SGHRS, CDR2 YFSETQ. V lost 4 bases to trimming and J lost 0 bases, with 14 bases between them. Here the CDR3 DNA reads TGCGCCAGCAGCCCTGACAGTGGAGCCTCCTACGAGCAGTACTTC. It translates to CASSPDSGASYEQYF.

The chain uses TRBV4-1 and TRBJ2-3, with TRBD2 matching over 11 bases. Germline V gene lookup returns CDR1 MGHRA and CDR2 YSYEKL. This CDR3 has 17 residues. Trimming cost V 3 bases and J 1 base; bases outside gene matches: 6. CDR3: CASSQITSGGRTDTQYF. The CDR3 nucleotides are TGCGCCAGCAGCCAGATAACTAGCGGGGGCCGCACAGATACGCAGTATTTT.

This chain connects TRBV6-5 to TRBJ1-2; no clear D gene. V was cut by 6 bases and J by 2 bases, with 16 bases left in between. This CDR3 comprises 15 residues. The germline gives CDR1 MNHEY, CDR2 SVGAGI. The CDR3 loop reads CASSRTPTVNYGYTF. The CDR3 DNA follows: TGTGCCAGCAGCCGGACCCCTACAGTGAACTATGGCTACACCTTC.